These 15 T cell receptor beta chains originate from one sample sequenced in a study of early stage breast cancer tumors (dated 2017 in TCRdb). Library generation was performed with the immunoSEQ multiplex PCR assay. TCRdb limited this immuneACCESS table to in-frame rearrangements with V and J called. A share of clones is missing; checked studies link under half to unresolved V genes, and the rest is unexplained. Across this sample there are 40,000 to 60,000 clones, with around 78% seen only once. 3.4% of the sample lies in the top ten. The sample comprised blood. These receptors were obtained from a person in their forties with breast cancer.

This clone appeared once. The chain joins TRBV11-2 to TRBJ2-3; the D is unclear. The CDR3 has 16 amino acids. Germline V gene lookup returns CDR1 SGHAT and CDR2 FQNNGV. V was clipped by 5 bases and J by 1 base, with 16 bases between them. CDR3 nucleotides: TGTGCCAGCAGCCCCGCCCCGTTTAGCCGCACAGATACGCAGTATTTT. Translated: CASSPAPFSRTDTQYF.

J is TRBJ2-6 and V is TRBV2, with D tentatively TRBD1 (6 bases). V shed 5 bases and J shed 4 bases, with 12 bases lying between them. CDR1 is SNHLY and CDR2 is FYNNEI in the germline V gene. This CDR3 has 15 residues. DNA for the CDR3: TGTGCCAGCAGTCACAGGGATACGGGGGCCAACGTCCTGACTTTC. Protein sequence: CASSHRDTGANVLTF.

V and J are TRBV10-3 and TRBJ1-1; 10 positions agree with TRBD1. This CDR3 spans 13 amino acids. V dropped 6 bases and J dropped 5; count of bases not matched to a gene: 3. Germline lookup yields CDR1 ENHRY and CDR2 SYGVKD. DNA of the CDR3: TGTGCCATCAGGGGGACAGGGGAAACTGAAGCTTTCTTT. Amino acids: CAIRGTGETEAFF.

The CDR3 nucleotides are TGCAGTGCTACGGATGCCTATGAGCAGTTCTTC. Translating it yields CSATDAYEQFF. The chain joins TRBV20-1 to TRBJ2-1; no firm D call. V dropped 4 bases and J dropped 8 bases, with 9 bases sitting between them. The CDR3 spans 11 residues. Germline V gene sequence: CDR1 DFQATT, CDR2 SNEGSKA (reference sequence).

This clone has just a few counts. The chain joins TRBV30 to TRBJ1-3; 7 nucleotides line up with TRBD1. Trimming took 2 bases from V and 0 from J; bases not matched to a gene: 7. This CDR3 is 16 amino acids long. CDR1 and CDR2 (germline): GTSNPN, SVGIG (reference sequence). The CDR3 nucleotides read TGTGCCTGGAGTTCTATCAGGGGGAGCTCTGGAAACACCATATATTTT. Its protein product is CAWSSIRGSSGNTIYF.

This chain uses TRBV6-5 with TRBJ2-4; 7 nucleotides align to TRBD1. This CDR3 region has 14 residues. V was clipped by 8 bases and J by 5 bases; unmatched bases: 9. The V gene's germline CDR1 is MNHEY and CDR2 SVGAGI. CDR3 in amino acids: CASRQGRLENIQYF. In nucleotides, the CDR3 is TGTGCCAGCCGACAGGGTCGATTAGAAAACATTCAGTACTTC.

The chain combines TRBV19 with TRBJ2-6, with a tentative D call TRBD1 (5 bases). Germline CDR1 reads LNHDA; CDR2 reads SQIVND (reference sequence). V was cut by 6 bases and J by 1 base, with 28 bases left in between. This CDR3 has 21 amino acids. The CDR3 protein is CASRSQGEFGRVISGANVLTF. The CDR3 coding sequence is TGTGCCAGTAGGAGCCAGGGCGAGTTCGGCAGAGTTATTTCTGGGGCCAACGTCCTGACTTTC.

There are a few counts of this clone. This chain connects TRBV5-1 to TRBJ1-3; D gene unclear. Deletions cut 0 bases from V and 7 bases from J, with 8 bases between. The germline gives CDR1 SGHRS, CDR2 YFSETQ. This CDR3 is built from 13 residues. As DNA, the CDR3 is TGCGCCAGCAGCTTGGATATAATGAACACCATATATTTT. This codes for CASSLDIMNTIYF. Full variable domain (rest looked up from reference TRBV5-1 and TRBJ1-3): KAGVTQTPRYLIKTRGQQVTLSCSPISGHRSVSWYQQTPGQGLQFLFEYFSETQRNKGNFPGRFSGRQFSNSRSEMNVSTLELGDSALYLCASSLDIMNTIYFGEGSWLTVV.

This chain connects TRBV18 to TRBJ2-7; either TRBD1 or TRBD2 may supply D (5 bases each). CDR3 size: 15 residues. Germline V gives CDR1 KGHSH, CDR2 LQKENI. The germline V and J ends were trimmed by 2 bases and 7 bases, with 18 bases remaining between them. CDR3 sequence: CASSPGASSPEEQYF. The CDR3 region has the DNA TGTGCCAGCTCACCAGGGGCTAGCTCCCCGGAAGAGCAGTACTTC.

This CDR3 is CASSYGLAGYEQYF. CDR3 bases: TGTGCCAGCAGTTACGGGCTAGCGGGGTACGAGCAGTACTTC. This chain joins TRBV6-5 and TRBJ2-7, with 9 bases aligning to TRBD2. This CDR3 spans 14 amino acids. Germline V CDR1 and CDR2: MNHEY, SVGAGI. V shed 2 bases and J 4 bases; nucleotides not matched to a gene: 3.

The rearrangement links TRBV2 to TRBJ2-1; D is ambiguous. The V end lost 3 bases, the J end lost 0 bases, and 9 bases lay between the germline ends. CDR3 length equals 15 residues. In germline, CDR1 is SNHLY, CDR2 FYNNEI. The CDR3 bases are TGTGCCAGCAGTGACCAGTCTGGCTCCTACAATGAGCAGTTCTTC. It translates to CASSDQSGSYNEQFF. The full variable domain, in which reference TRBV2 and TRBJ2-1 provide the parts outside the CDR3, is EPEVTQTPSHQVTQMGQEVILRCVPISNHLYFYWYRQILGQKVEFLVSFYNNEISEKSEIFDDQFSVERPDGSNFTLKIRSTKLEDSAMYFCASSDQSGSYNEQFFGPGTRLTVL.

This chain connects TRBV7-9 to TRBJ2-1; TRBD2 agrees at 11 bases. CDR3 size: 19 residues. Germline V gives CDR1 SEHNR, CDR2 FQNEAQ (reference sequence). The ends lost 5 bases at V and 0 bases at J; junction bases unmatched: 12. The CDR3 DNA reads as TGTGCCAGCAGCCGGTTAGGGACTAGCGGACTGAGCTCCTACAATGAGCAGTTCTTC. Protein: CASSRLGTSGLSSYNEQFF. Looking up the rest from reference TRBV7-9 and TRBJ2-1 gives the full variable domain: DTGVSQNPRHKITKRGQNVTFRCDPISEHNRLYWYRQTLGQGPEFLTYFQNEAQLEKSRLLSDRFSAERPKGSFSTLEIQRTEQGDSAMYLCASSRLGTSGLSSYNEQFFGPGTRLTVL.

J is TRBJ2-7 and V is TRBV15, with 8 bases identical to TRBD2. With 6 bases clipped from V and 7 bases from J, the junction kept 11 bases outside the gene matches. Looked up from germline, CDR1 is LNHNV and CDR2 is YYDKDF (reference sequence). CDR3 length: 14 amino acids. CDR3 amino acids: CATSLAGTRREQYF. The CDR3 DNA is TGTGCCACCAGTTTAGCGGGAACTCGCAGGGAGCAGTACTTC.

The CDR3 is CASSQGLGDHTEAFF. CDR3 nucleotides: TGTGCCAGCAGCCAGGGCCTGGGCGACCACACTGAAGCTTTCTTT. V is TRBV4-2 and J is TRBJ1-1; D not certain. Germline assignment: CDR1 LGHNA and CDR2 YNFKEQ. The V end lost 3 bases, the J end lost 3 bases, and 14 bases lay between the germline ends. The CDR3 has 15 residues.

The rearrangement uses TRBV21-1 and TRBJ2-4; the table's D call of TRBD2 was not tested on the DNA. TRBV21-1 is recorded as a pseudogene. The CDR3 is 16 amino acids. CDR3: CASSKGRPGGGKIQYF. CDR3 sequence (DNA): TGTGCCAGCAGCAAAGGTCGTCCTGGCGGGGGTAAAATTCAGTACTTC.